This entry features one T cell receptor beta chain sequence. At one end the junction does not follow the germline gene, possibly because of a read error. The CDR3 is 11 amino acids. CDR1 is MNHNS, CDR2 SASEGT, per germline. This sample is drawn from a study of shared clonotypes between healthy human individuals. In the original analysis: ImmunoSEQ gave junction-only sequences without quality scores, so filtering differed. Only in-frame clones appear in the TCRdb table, and some are missing; sequencing was by immunoSEQ multiplex PCR. The V and J calls and clone size are taken from that table; D and trimming were inferred from the DNA. The top ten clones hold approximately 0.4% of a sample with approximately 2,300,000 clones, 80% to 95% of them seen once.

The V gene is TRBV6-1, the J gene TRBJ1-2; 8 bases are shared with TRBD1. The receptor was derived from a man aged 18-30 years in good health. Some clones in this sample may be carry-over from other donors' samples. Specimen: naive CD4+ T cells from PBMCs. Subset reported: CD45RA+ positively selected. The chain's CDR3 is CAGRTGYGYTF. Written as DNA, the CDR3 is TGTGCCGGCAGGACAGGGTATGGCTACACCTTC.